What follows are 19 T cell receptor beta chains derived from one specimen sequenced in a study of T-cell memory formation after mild COVID-19. TCRdb ran MiXCR on the 5' RACE reads and lists one entry per CDR3 protein. The table shows 450,000 to 700,000 distinct CDR3 sequences, with about a sixth occurring only once. The sequencing sample was made of PBMCs or a T cell subset sorted from them (not recorded which). The receptors stem from an adult woman who had mild COVID-19 (a few samples of this study predate the infection). Cell type and time point are not known.

Ten or more counts support this clonotype. The rearrangement uses TRBV5-1 and TRBJ1-2, with D possibly TRBD1 on 5 matching bases. Germline CDR1 and CDR2: SGHRS and YFSETQ. V gave up 0 bases and J gave up 1 base, with 7 bases separating them. This CDR3 has 14 amino acids. The CDR3 DNA follows: TGCGCCAGCAGCTTGGAACAGGTTAACTATGGCTACACCTTC. Translated, it gives CASSLEQVNYGYTF.

Only a few counts were recorded for this clonotype. The V call is TRBV6-1, the J call TRBJ1-2, with 12 bases aligning to TRBD1. Per the germline V gene, CDR1 is MNHNS and CDR2 is SASEGT. This CDR3 has 16 residues. The V gene end was trimmed by 0 bases and the J gene end by 8 bases; junction bases not matched to a gene: 7. CDR3 protein: CASSEAAGTGGGGYTF. In nucleotides, the CDR3 is TGTGCCAGCAGTGAAGCCGCCGGGACAGGGGGCGGGGGCTACACCTTC.

V and J are TRBV7-9 and TRBJ1-6, with D unclear. The CDR3 covers 15 residues. The germline V gene encodes CDR1 SEHNR and CDR2 FQNEAQ (reference sequence). Trimming cost V 5 bases and J 0 bases, with 8 bases left between them. CDR3 in DNA: TGTGCCAGCAGCGGATCATCCTCCTATAATTCACCCCTCCACTTT. Protein: CASSGSSSYNSPLHF.

This chain links TRBV30 with TRBJ2-7; D not resolved. CDR1 is GTSNPN, CDR2 SVGIG, per germline (reference sequence). The CDR3 spans 13 residues. V was trimmed by 5 bases and J by 3 bases, leaving 14 bases between them. The CDR3 DNA follows: TGTGCCTGGGTCCGAACGGCGTTCTACGAGCAGTACTTC. Amino acid sequence: CAWVRTAFYEQYF. Filled out from reference TRBV30 and TRBJ2-7, the complete variable domain reads SQTIHQWPATLVQPVGSPLSLECTVEGTSNPNLYWYRQAAGRGLQLLFYSVGIGQISSEVPQNLSASRPQDRQFILSSKKLLLSDSGFYLCAWVRTAFYEQYFGPGTRLTVT.

There are a few counts of this clonotype. This chain joins TRBV7-2 and TRBJ1-2; TRBD1 agrees at 8 bases. CDR1 is SGHTA, CDR2 FQGNSA, per germline. With V trimmed by 4 bases and J by 7 bases, 2 bases remained unmatched. This CDR3 comprises 12 residues. CDR3 coding DNA: TGTGCCAGCAGCTCCACAGGGGGTGGCTACACCTTC. This translates into CASSSTGGGYTF.

The chain links TRBV7-9 to TRBJ2-1; either TRBD1 or TRBD2 may fit D (5 bases each). The CDR3 has 14 residues. The germline CDR1 and CDR2 sequences are SEHNR and FQNEAQ (reference sequence). Trimming left V 5 bases short and J 9 bases short, with 17 bases between. In nucleotides, the CDR3 is TGTGCCAGCAGCCCCTTACCGGGGACGGGTGAGCAGTTCTTC. Residues: CASSPLPGTGEQFF.

V and J are TRBV24-1 and TRBJ2-5, with D possibly TRBD2 on 6 matching bases. The germline V gene has CDR1 KGHDR and CDR2 SFDVKD. Trimming left V 4 bases short and J 1 base short, with 9 bases between. The CDR3 has 14 amino acids. In DNA form, the CDR3 reads TGTGCCACCAGTGAGACGGGACTCCAAGAGACCCAGTACTTC. Encoded protein: CATSETGLQETQYF.

The chain links TRBV14 to TRBJ2-1; D may be TRBD1 (5 bases). CDR1 and CDR2 (germline): SGHDN, FVKESK. The V end lost 2 bases, the J end lost 15 bases, and 20 bases lay between the germline ends. This CDR3 has 14 amino acids. The CDR3 nucleotides are TGTGCCAGCAGCCAACCGTCTCCAACGCACAGGCGGTTCTTC. Protein product: CASSQPSPTHRRFF.

In its sample, this clonotype was seen a few times. The chain employs TRBV15 and TRBJ2-1, with D possibly TRBD2 on 5 matching bases. This CDR3 region has 14 residues. CDR1 LNHNV and CDR2 YYDKDF come from the germline V gene (reference sequence). Trimming removed 3 bases from V and 5 bases from J, with 11 bases in between. The CDR3 sequence is CATSRRETDNEQFF. Here the CDR3 DNA reads TGTGCCACCAGCAGGAGGGAGACGGACAATGAGCAGTTCTTC.

This clonotype came up a few times. The CDR3 reads CASRDRGLWRGGDTEAFF. The DNA for the CDR3 is TGTGCCAGCCGGGACAGGGGTTTGTGGCGCGGGGGGGACACTGAAGCTTTCTTT. The chain combines TRBV2 with TRBJ1-1; 10 bases are a match to TRBD1. Germline-derived CDR1 and CDR2 are SNHLY and FYNNEI. The V segment lost 8 bases and the J segment 3 bases; nucleotides outside the gene matches: 18. The CDR3 sequence is 18 residues long.

The chain employs TRBV5-4 and TRBJ2-3; D assignment may be TRBD1 or TRBD2 (6 bases each). Trimming took off 3 bases at V and 5 bases at J, with 13 bases between the two ends. This CDR3 contains 14 residues. The germline V gene encodes CDR1 SGHNT and CDR2 YYREEE (reference sequence). CDR3 nucleotide sequence: TGTGCCAGCAGCTCGGGGGCCCGCGGAGATACGCAGTATTTT. Translation: CASSSGARGDTQYF.

The table lists this clonotype with a few counts. The chain joins TRBV7-8 to TRBJ2-1, with TRBD2 identical over 10 bases. Germline V lookup: CDR1 SGHVS, CDR2 FQNEAQ. The CDR3 is 16 amino acids. V shed 0 bases and J 9 bases; nucleotides not matched to a gene: 8. As DNA, the CDR3 is TGTGCCAGCAGCTTAGCGGAGCGGGGGGGCCTGTTTGAGCAGTTCTTC. As protein: CASSLAERGGLFEQFF.

A few counts support this clonotype. This chain connects TRBV24-1 to TRBJ2-3; 10 bases are shared with TRBD2. Germline V gives CDR1 KGHDR, CDR2 SFDVKD. V lost 2 bases to trimming and J lost 4 bases; unmatched junction nucleotides: 2. This CDR3 contains 15 residues. CDR3 protein: CATSDSAGGADTQYF. The CDR3 DNA follows: TGTGCCACCAGTGATTCAGCGGGAGGGGCAGATACGCAGTATTTT.

The V call is TRBV25-1, the J call TRBJ1-6; 7 bases agree with TRBD1. This CDR3 spans 15 amino acids. The junction had 1 base not matched to a gene; V was cut back by 2 bases and J by 3 bases. Germline CDR1 is MGHDK and CDR2 is SYGVNS. The CDR3 bases are TGTGCCAGCAGTGAAGGACAGGTCTATAATTCACCCCTCCACTTT. Amino acids: CASSEGQVYNSPLHF.

The chain uses TRBV20-1 and TRBJ2-7, with D maybe TRBD2 (6 bases). The germline CDR1 and CDR2 sequences are DFQATT and SNEGSKA (reference sequence). Between the trimmed V and J ends, which lost 0 bases and 1 base, there was a span of 13 bases. The CDR3 has 15 amino acids. As DNA, the CDR3 is TGCAGTGCTAGAGATGGACAAGGGAGGTCCTACGAGCAGTACTTC. Translating gives CSARDGQGRSYEQYF.

The V and J genes are TRBV12-3 or TRBV12-4 and TRBJ2-5; unclear D gene. The CDR3 is 14 amino acids. Trimming took off 3 bases at V and 2 bases at J, with 10 bases between the two ends. The DNA of the CDR3 is TGTGCCAGCAGTTTCCACGGGCGGCAAGAGACCCAGTACTTC. Its protein product is CASSFHGRQETQYF.

The rearrangement joins TRBV5-1 to TRBJ2-1, with TRBD1 matching over 7 bases. With 0 bases clipped from V and 5 bases from J, the junction kept 5 bases outside the gene matches. Germline values: CDR1 SGHRS, CDR2 YFSETQ. There are 15 residues in the CDR3. The CDR3 sequence is CASSLEGGANNEQFF. CDR3 nucleotide sequence: TGCGCCAGCAGCTTGGAAGGGGGCGCGAACAATGAGCAGTTCTTC. Combining the CDR3 with reference TRBV5-1 and TRBJ2-1 gives the whole variable domain KAGVTQTPRYLIKTRGQQVTLSCSPISGHRSVSWYQQTPGQGLQFLFEYFSETQRNKGNFPGRFSGRQFSNSRSEMNVSTLELGDSALYLCASSLEGGANNEQFFGPGTRLTVL.

The V gene is TRBV29-1, the J gene TRBJ2-6; D ambiguous. Trimming removed 4 bases from V and 4 bases from J, with 11 bases in between. Germline V CDR1 and CDR2: SQVTM, ANQGSEA. This CDR3 comprises 14 residues. CDR3 nucleotides: TGCAGCGTTGGGGTGGCCGCGGGGGCCAACGTCCTGACTTTC. Translation gives CSVGVAAGANVLTF.

In this sample, this clonotype turned up a few times. The gene calls are TRBV5-1 and TRBJ2-5; possibly TRBD1 for D (5 bases). V was pared by 4 bases and J by 4 bases, with 23 bases between. The CDR3 runs 17 residues. Germline values: CDR1 SGHRS, CDR2 YFSETQ. CDR3 nucleotides: TGCGCCAGCAGCCGTCGTAGGCAAGGGGCCGCACTAGAGACCCAGTACTTC. Translating it yields CASSRRRQGAALETQYF.